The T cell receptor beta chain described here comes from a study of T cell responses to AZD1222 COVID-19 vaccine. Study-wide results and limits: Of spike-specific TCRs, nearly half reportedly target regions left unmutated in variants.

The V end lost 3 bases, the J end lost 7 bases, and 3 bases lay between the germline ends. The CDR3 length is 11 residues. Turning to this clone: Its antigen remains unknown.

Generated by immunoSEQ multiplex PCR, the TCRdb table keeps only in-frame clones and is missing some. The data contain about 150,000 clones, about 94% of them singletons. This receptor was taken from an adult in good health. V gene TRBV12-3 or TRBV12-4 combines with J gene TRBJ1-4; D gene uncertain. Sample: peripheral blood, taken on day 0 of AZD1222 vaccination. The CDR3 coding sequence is TGTGCCAGCAGTTTTTCTGAAAAACTGTTTTTT. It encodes CASSFSEKLFF.